Listed below are T cell receptor beta chains from one sample, sequenced in a study of T-cell memory formation after mild COVID-19. TCRdb reanalysed the 5' RACE reads using MiXCR and keeps one entry per CDR3 protein. The sample consists of 350,000 to 450,000 distinct CDR3 sequences, approximately 14% of them appearing once. Sequenced: PBMCs or a T cell subset sorted from them (not recorded which). The receptors stem from a young man who had mild COVID-19 (a few samples of this study predate the infection). Cell type and time point are not known. Both conserved end residues are part of each CDR3. Fields, in order: D gene, J gene, clone size, V gene, CDR3 protein, CDR3 DNA. The D gene is left open where the match is weak. Clone sizes are given selectively: once, few, many, or a class where the clone is expanded.

NA,TRBJ1-2,few,TRBV20-1,CSARSQSSNYGYTF,TGCAGTGCTAGAAGCCAATCCTCTAACTATGGCTACACCTTC
NA,TRBJ2-7,NA,TRBV6-2/TRBV6-3,CASSYSERSGGLNIHEQYF,TGTGCCAGCAGTTACTCCGAGAGATCCGGGGGACTCAACATCCACGAGCAGTACTTC
TRBD1,TRBJ2-1,many,TRBV4-3,CASSLDRGSSYEQFF,TGCGCCAGCAGCCTCGACAGGGGGTCTAGTTATGAGCAGTTCTTC
NA,TRBJ1-1,NA,TRBV7-9,CASSQGRTNTEAFF,TGTGCCAGCAGCCAAGGACGGACGAACACTGAAGCTTTCTTT
TRBD1,TRBJ2-5,few,TRBV7-9,CASSYGRTGVTQETQYF,TGTGCCAGCTCCTACGGCAGGACAGGGGTGACTCAAGAGACCCAGTACTTC
NA,TRBJ1-1,many,TRBV6-6,CASRPSDTDTEAFF,TGTGCCAGCAGGCCCTCGGACACCGACACTGAAGCTTTCTTT
NA,TRBJ1-1,many,TRBV7-2,CASAAGGMMNTEAFF,TGTGCCAGCGCCGCTGGGGGTATGATGAACACTGAAGCTTTCTTT
NA,TRBJ1-1,few,TRBV6-5,CASSKTGIFAQTGGTEAFF,TGTGCCAGCAGCAAAACGGGTATATTCGCGCAGACTGGGGGCACTGAAGCTTTCTTT
NA,TRBJ2-1,many,TRBV7-2,CASRQGTYNEQFF,TGTGCCAGCAGGCAGGGAACCTACAATGAGCAGTTCTTC
NA,TRBJ2-7,NA,TRBV6-6,CASSFRDRPRYEQYF,TGTGCCAGCAGTTTTCGTGACAGGCCCCGATACGAGCAGTACTTC
TRBD2,TRBJ2-3,NA,TRBV7-3,CASARGGGETDTQYF,TGTGCCAGCGCCAGGGGCGGGGGGGAGACAGATACGCAGTATTTT
NA,TRBJ2-5,few,TRBV23-1,CASSQSGRVHCETQYF,TGCGCCAGCAGTCAATCCGGCCGGGTTCACTGCGAGACCCAGTACTTC
NA,TRBJ2-7,many,TRBV7-2,CASSLGVGEQYF,TGTGCCAGCAGCTTAGGGGTGGGCGAGCAGTACTTC
TRBD2,TRBJ2-5,NA,TRBV15,CATSGTGTSGGAPETQYF,TGTGCCACCAGCGGAACCGGGACTAGCGGGGGGGCCCCCGAGACCCAGTACTTC
TRBD1,TRBJ1-6,few,TRBV20-1,CSARHTGQGALSPLHF,TGCAGTGCCAGACATACGGGACAGGGGGCTCTTTCACCCCTCCACTTT
NA,TRBJ2-1,few,TRBV27,CASSLSGGASYNEQFF,TGTGCCAGCAGTTTATCGGGGGGGGCTTCCTACAATGAGCAGTTCTTC
NA,TRBJ1-6,NA,TRBV18,CASSPTVGNSPLHF,TGTGCCAGCTCACCAACCGTAGGAAATTCACCCCTCCACTTT
NA,TRBJ2-1,few,TRBV5-1,CASSSPGSQFNEQFF,TGCGCCAGCAGCTCGCCGGGGTCCCAGTTCAATGAGCAGTTCTTC
NA,TRBJ2-7,NA,TRBV15,CATSLSGGPSYEQYF,TGTGCCACCAGCCTCTCGGGGGGCCCCTCTTACGAGCAGTACTTC
TRBD1,TRBJ2-5,NA,TRBV29-1,CSVDQGVFETQYF,TGCAGCGTTGACCAGGGGGTGTTCGAGACCCAGTACTTC
NA,TRBJ1-1,NA,TRBV5-1,CASSHRDEAFF,TGCGCCAGCAGCCACAGGGACGAAGCTTTCTTT
TRBD1,TRBJ1-2,NA,TRBV29-1,CSVVHRGGNGYTF,TGCAGCGTTGTGCACAGGGGAGGAAATGGCTACACCTTC
NA,TRBJ1-5,many,TRBV12-3/TRBV12-4,CASRVEGPYSNQPQHF,TGTGCCAGCAGGGTTGAAGGACCTTATAGCAATCAGCCCCAGCATTTT
TRBD2,TRBJ2-7,NA,TRBV6-7,CASRGDFYEQYF,TGTGCCAGCCGGGGGGATTTCTACGAGCAGTACTTC
TRBD1,TRBJ2-2,NA,TRBV9,CASSASGTGDTGELFF,TGTGCCAGCAGCGCATCCGGGACAGGGGATACCGGGGAGCTGTTTTTT
TRBD2,TRBJ2-3,few,TRBV11-2,CASSLPSSGGVADTQYF,TGTGCCAGCAGCCTTCCAAGCAGCGGGGGTGTCGCAGATACGCAGTATTTT
NA,TRBJ2-3,NA,TRBV2,CASNKWGLSTDTQYF,TGTGCCAGCAATAAATGGGGGCTTAGCACAGATACGCAGTATTTT
NA,TRBJ1-1,few,TRBV3-1,CASSLQRGMNTEAFF,TGTGCCAGCAGCCTCCAGAGGGGTATGAACACTGAAGCTTTCTTT
NA,TRBJ2-3,NA,TRBV5-4,CASSGRGGLTDTQYF,TGTGCCAGCAGCGGGCGTGGCGGTCTCACAGATACGCAGTATTTT
NA,TRBJ1-1,NA,TRBV5-6,CASRSTGTPEAFF,TGTGCCAGCAGAAGTACAGGGACCCCGGAAGCTTTCTTT
NA,TRBJ1-6,NA,TRBV7-3,CASSSRGRGGSPLHF,TGTGCCAGCAGCAGTCGGGGTAGGGGGGGCTCACCCCTCCACTTT